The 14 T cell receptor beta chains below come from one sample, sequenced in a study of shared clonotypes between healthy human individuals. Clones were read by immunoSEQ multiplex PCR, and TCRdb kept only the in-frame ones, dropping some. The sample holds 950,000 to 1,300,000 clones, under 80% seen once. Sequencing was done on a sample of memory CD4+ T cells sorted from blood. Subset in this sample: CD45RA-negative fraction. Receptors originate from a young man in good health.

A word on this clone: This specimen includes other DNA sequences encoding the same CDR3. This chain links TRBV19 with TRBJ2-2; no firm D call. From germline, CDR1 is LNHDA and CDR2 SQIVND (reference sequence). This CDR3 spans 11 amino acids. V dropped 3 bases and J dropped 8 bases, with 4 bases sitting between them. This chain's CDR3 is CASSIGGELFF. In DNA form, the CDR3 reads TGTGCCAGTAGTATCGGGGGGGAGCTGTTTTTT.

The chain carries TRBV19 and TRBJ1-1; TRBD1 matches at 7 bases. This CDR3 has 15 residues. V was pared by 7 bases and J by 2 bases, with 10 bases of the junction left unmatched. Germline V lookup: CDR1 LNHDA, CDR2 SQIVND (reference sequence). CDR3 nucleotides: TGTGCCAGTATCAACAGGGGACTAGAAAACACTGAAGCTTTCTTT. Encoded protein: CASINRGLENTEAFF. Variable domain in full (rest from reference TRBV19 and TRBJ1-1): DGGITQSPKYLFRKEGQNVTLSCEQNLNHDAMYWYRQDPGQGLRLIYYSQIVNDFQKGDIAEGYSVSREKKESFPLTVTSAQKNPTAFYLCASINRGLENTEAFFGQGTRLTVV.

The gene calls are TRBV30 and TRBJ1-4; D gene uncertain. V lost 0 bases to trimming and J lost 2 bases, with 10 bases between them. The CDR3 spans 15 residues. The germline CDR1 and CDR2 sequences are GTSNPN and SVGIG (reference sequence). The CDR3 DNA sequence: TGTGCCTGGAGTGTACTATCTTCCACTAATGAAAAACTGTTTTTT. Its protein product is CAWSVLSSTNEKLFF.

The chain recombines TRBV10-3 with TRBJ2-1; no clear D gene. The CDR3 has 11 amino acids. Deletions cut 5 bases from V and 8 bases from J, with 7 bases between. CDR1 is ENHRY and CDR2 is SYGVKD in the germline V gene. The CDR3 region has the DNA TGTGCCATCAGTTTAAACCATGAGCAGTTCTTC. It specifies CAISLNHEQFF.

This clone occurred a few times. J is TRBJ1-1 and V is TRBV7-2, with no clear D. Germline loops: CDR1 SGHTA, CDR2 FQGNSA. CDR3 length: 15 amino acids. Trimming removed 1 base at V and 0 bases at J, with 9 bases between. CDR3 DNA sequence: TGTGCCAGCAGCTTAGAATACAGCTTGAACACTGAAGCTTTCTTT. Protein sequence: CASSLEYSLNTEAFF.

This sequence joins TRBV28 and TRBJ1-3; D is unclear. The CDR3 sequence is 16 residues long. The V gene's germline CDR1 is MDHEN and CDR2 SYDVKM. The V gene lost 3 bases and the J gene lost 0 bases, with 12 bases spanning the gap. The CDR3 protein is CASSFQRFFSGNTIYF. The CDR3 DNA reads TGTGCCAGCAGTTTTCAGAGATTTTTCTCTGGAAACACCATATATTTT. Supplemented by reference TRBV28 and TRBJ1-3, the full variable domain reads DVKVTQSSRYLVKRTGEKVFLECVQDMDHENMFWYRQDPGLGLRLIYFSYDVKMKEKGDIPEGYSVSREKKERFSLILESASTNQTSMYLCASSFQRFFSGNTIYFGEGSWLTVV.

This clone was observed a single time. CDR3 protein: CASSLIAGVGEQYF. The CDR3 DNA reads TGCGCCAGCAGCCTCATAGCGGGAGTTGGCGAGCAGTACTTC. The chain is built from TRBV4-1 and TRBJ2-7; TRBD2 matches 9 bases. The CDR3 contains 14 residues. Germline-derived CDR1 and CDR2 are MGHRA and YSYEKL. The V gene end was trimmed by 4 bases and the J gene end by 6 bases; junction bases not matched to a gene: 7.

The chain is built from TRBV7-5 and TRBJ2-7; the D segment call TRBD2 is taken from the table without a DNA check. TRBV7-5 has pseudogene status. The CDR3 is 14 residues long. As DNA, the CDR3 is TGTGCCAGATCTCTCGGACTAGCTCCCTACGAGCAGTACTTC. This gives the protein CARSLGLAPYEQYF.

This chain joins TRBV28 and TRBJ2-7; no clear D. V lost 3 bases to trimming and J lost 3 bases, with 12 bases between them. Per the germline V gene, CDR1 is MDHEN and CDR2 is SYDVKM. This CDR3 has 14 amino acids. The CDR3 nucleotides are TGTGCCAGCAGTTTCTCTCCCACGAACTACGAGCAGTACTTC. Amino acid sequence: CASSFSPTNYEQYF.

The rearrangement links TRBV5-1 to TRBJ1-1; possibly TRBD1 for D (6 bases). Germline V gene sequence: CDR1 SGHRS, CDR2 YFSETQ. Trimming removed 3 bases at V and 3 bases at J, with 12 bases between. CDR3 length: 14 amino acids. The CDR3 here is CASSSQGSDTEAFF. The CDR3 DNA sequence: TGCGCCAGCAGCTCTCAGGGGTCCGACACTGAAGCTTTCTTT. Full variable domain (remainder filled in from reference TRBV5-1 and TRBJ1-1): KAGVTQTPRYLIKTRGQQVTLSCSPISGHRSVSWYQQTPGQGLQFLFEYFSETQRNKGNFPGRFSGRQFSNSRSEMNVSTLELGDSALYLCASSSQGSDTEAFFGQGTRLTVV.

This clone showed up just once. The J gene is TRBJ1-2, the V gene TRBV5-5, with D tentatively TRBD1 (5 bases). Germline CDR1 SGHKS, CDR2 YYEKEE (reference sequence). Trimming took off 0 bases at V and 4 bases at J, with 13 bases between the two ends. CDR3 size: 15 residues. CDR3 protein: CASSLGGDGVYGYTF. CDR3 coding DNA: TGTGCCAGCAGCTTGGGTGGGGACGGCGTCTATGGCTACACCTTC.

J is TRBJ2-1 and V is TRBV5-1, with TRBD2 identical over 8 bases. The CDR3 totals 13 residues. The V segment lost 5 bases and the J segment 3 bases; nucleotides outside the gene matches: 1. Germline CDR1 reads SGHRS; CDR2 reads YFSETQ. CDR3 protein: CASSTSGYNEQFF. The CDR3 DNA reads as TGCGCCAGCAGTACTAGCGGCTACAATGAGCAGTTCTTC.

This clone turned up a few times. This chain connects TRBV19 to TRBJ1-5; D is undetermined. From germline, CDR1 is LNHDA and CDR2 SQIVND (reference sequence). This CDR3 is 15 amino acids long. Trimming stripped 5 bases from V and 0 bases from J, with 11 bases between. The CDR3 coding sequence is TGTGCCAGTAGTCACCCGGAGTCTAGCAATCAGCCCCAGCATTTT. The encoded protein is CASSHPESSNQPQHF.

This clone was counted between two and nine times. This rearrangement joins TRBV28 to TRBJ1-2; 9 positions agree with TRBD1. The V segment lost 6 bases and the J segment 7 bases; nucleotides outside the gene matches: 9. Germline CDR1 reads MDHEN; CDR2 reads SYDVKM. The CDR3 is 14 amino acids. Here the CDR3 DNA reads TGTGCCAGCAGGTCCCCGGGACAGGGATCTGGCTACACCTTC. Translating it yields CASRSPGQGSGYTF.